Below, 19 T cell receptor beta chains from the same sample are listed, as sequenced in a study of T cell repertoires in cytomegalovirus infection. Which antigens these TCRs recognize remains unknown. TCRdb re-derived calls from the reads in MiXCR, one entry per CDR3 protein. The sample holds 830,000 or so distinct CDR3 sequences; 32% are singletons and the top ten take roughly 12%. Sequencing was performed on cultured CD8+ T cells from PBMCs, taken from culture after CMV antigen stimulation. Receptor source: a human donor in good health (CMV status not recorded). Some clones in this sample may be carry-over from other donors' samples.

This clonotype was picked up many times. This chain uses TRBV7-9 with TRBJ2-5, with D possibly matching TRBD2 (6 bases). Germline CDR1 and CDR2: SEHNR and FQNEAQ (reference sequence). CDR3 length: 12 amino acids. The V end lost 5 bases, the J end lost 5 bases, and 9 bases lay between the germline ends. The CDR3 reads CASSRLVETQYF. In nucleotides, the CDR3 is TGTGCCAGCAGCCGACTAGTGGAGACCCAGTACTTC.

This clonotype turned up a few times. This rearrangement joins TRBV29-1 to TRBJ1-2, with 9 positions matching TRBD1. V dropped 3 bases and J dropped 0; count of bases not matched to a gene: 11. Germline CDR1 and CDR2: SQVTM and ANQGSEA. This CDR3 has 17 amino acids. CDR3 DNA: TGCAGCGTTGAGGGGACAGGGTTAACCCTAGCTAACTATGGCTACACCTTC. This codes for CSVEGTGLTLANYGYTF.

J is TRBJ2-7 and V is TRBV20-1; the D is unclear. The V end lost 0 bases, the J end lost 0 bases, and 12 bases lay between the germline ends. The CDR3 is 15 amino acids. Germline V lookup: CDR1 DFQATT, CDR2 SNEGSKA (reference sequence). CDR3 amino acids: CSARDLRHYSYEQYF. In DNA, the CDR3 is TGCAGTGCTAGAGATCTAAGGCATTACTCCTACGAGCAGTACTTC.

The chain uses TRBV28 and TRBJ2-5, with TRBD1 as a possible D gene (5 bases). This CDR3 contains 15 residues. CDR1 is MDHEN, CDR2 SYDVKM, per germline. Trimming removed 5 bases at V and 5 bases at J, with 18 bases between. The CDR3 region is CASSPLGALRETQYF. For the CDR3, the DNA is TGTGCCAGCAGTCCGTTAGGGGCGCTTAGGGAGACCCAGTACTTC.

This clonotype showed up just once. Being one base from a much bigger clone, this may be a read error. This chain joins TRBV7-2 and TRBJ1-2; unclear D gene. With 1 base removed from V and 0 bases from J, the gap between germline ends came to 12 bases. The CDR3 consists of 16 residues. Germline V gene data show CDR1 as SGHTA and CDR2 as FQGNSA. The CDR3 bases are TGTGCCAGCAGCTTAGAGGGCTCCGACCCTAACTATGGCTACACCTTC. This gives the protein CASSLEGSDPNYGYTF.

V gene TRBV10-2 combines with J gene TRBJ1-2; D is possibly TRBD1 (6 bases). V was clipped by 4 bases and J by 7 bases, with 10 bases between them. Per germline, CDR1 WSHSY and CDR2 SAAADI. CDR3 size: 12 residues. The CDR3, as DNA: TGCGCCAGCAGTGCCGGGACAACTGGCTACACCTTC. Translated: CASSAGTTGYTF.

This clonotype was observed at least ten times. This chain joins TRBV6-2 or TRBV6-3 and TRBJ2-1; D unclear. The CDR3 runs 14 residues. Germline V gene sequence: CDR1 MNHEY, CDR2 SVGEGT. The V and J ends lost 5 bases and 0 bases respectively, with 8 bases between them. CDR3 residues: CASSHRSSYNEQFF. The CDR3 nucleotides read TGTGCCAGCAGTCACCGGAGCTCCTACAATGAGCAGTTCTTC.

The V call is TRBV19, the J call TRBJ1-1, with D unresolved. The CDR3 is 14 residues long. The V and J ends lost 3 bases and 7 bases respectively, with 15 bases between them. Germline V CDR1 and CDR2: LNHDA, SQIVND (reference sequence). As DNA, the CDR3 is TGTGCCAGTAGTATCTCGGTGACAACCCATGAAGCTTTCTTT. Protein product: CASSISVTTHEAFF.

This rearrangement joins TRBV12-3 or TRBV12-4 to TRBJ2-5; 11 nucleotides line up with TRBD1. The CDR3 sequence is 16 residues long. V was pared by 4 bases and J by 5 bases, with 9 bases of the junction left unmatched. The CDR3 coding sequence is TGTGCCAGCAGTTCCCCCGGGACAGGGGGATGGGAGACCCAGTACTTC. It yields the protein CASSSPGTGGWETQYF.

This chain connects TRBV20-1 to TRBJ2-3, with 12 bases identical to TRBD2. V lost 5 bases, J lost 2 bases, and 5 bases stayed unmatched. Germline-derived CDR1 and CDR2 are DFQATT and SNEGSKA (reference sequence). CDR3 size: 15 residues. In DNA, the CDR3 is TGCAGTGCTTTACGGACTAGCGGGGCCACAGATACGCAGTATTTT. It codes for CSALRTSGATDTQYF.

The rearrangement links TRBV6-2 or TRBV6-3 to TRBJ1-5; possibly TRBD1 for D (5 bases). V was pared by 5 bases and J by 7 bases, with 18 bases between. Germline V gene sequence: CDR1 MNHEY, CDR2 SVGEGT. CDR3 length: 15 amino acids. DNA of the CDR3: TGTGCCAGCAGTCACCCGGAGGGGTATGGACAGCCCCAGCATTTT. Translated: CASSHPEGYGQPQHF.

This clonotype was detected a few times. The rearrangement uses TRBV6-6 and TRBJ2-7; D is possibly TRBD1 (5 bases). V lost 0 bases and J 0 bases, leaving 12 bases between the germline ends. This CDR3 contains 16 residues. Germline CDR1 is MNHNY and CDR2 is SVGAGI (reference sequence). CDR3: CASSYSTGGSSYEQYF. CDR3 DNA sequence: TGTGCCAGCAGTTACTCAACAGGTGGAAGCTCCTACGAGCAGTACTTC.

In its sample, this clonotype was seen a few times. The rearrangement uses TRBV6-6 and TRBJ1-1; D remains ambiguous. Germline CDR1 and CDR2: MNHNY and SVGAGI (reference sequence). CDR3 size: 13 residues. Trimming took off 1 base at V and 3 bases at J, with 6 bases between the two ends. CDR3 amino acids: CASSYFYDTEAFF. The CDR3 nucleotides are TGTGCCAGCAGTTACTTCTATGACACTGAAGCTTTCTTT.

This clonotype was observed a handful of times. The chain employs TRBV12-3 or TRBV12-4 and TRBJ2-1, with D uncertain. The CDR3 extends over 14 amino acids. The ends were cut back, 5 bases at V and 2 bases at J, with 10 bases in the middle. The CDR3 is CASSLGNPYNEQFF. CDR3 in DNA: TGTGCCAGCAGTCTGGGGAATCCCTACAATGAGCAGTTCTTC.

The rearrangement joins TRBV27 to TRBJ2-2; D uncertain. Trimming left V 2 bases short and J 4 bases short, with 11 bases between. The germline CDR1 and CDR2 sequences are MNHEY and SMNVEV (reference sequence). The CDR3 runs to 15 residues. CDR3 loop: CASSLSSPTTGELFF. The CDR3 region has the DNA TGTGCCAGCAGTTTAAGTAGCCCGACCACCGGGGAGCTGTTTTTT.

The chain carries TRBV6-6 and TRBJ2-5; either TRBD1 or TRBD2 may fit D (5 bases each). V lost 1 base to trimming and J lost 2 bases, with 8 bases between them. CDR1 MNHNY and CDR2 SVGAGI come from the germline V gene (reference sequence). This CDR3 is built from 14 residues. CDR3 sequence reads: CASSYFWGQETQYF. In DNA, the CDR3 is TGTGCCAGCAGTTACTTCTGGGGGCAAGAGACCCAGTACTTC.

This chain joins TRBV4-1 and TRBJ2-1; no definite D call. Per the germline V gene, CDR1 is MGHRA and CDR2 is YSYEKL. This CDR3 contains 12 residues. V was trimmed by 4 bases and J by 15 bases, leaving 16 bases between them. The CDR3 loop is CASSRRGQMVFF. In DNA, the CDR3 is TGCGCCAGCAGCCGCCGAGGCCAGATGGTGTTCTTC.

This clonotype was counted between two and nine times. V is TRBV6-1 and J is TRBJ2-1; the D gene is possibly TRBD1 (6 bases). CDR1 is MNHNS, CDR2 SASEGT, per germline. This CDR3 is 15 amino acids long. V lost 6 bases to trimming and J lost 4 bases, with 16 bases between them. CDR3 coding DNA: TGTGCCAGCAGGAACCGGGACACCAATTACAATGAGCAGTTCTTC. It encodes CASRNRDTNYNEQFF.

For the CDR3, the DNA is TGTGCCAGCAGTCGACTCCGGGACGGGAGCACAGATACGCAGTATTTT. Translation: CASSRLRDGSTDTQYF. The chain joins TRBV6-2 or TRBV6-3 to TRBJ2-3; perhaps D is TRBD1 or TRBD2 (5 bases each). Trimming stripped 5 bases from V and 0 bases from J, with 15 bases between. Looked up from germline, CDR1 is MNHEY and CDR2 is SVGEGT. The CDR3 covers 16 residues.